Listed here are 21 T cell receptor beta chains from one sample, sequenced in a study of identical twins. TCRdb itself ran the 5' RACE reads through MiXCR, one entry per CDR3 protein. Seen here are 700,000 or so distinct CDR3 sequences, 8% to 9% observed once, and the top ten hold 0.98%. These sequences were also reported in another study, on yellow fever vaccine responses in identical twins.

Sequenced input: PBMCs. These receptors originate from a woman younger than 35 in good health.

This clonotype was counted a single time. The junction departs from germline at one end; a sequencing error may be responsible. CDR3 loop: CASSQDEGLPTGVLFF. The CDR3 DNA reads TGTGCCAGCAGCCAGGATGAGGGACTTCCAACCGGGGTGCTGTTTTTT. The V and J genes are TRBV4-2 and TRBJ2-2; D possibly corresponds to TRBD2 (6 bases). The germline V gene encodes CDR1 LGHNA and CDR2 YNFKEQ. This CDR3 is 16 amino acids long.

The chain has TRBV9 and TRBJ2-3; D is uncertain. The V end was cut by 5 bases, the J end by 2 bases, with 6 bases between. This CDR3 contains 12 residues. The germline V gene encodes CDR1 SGDLS and CDR2 YYNGEE. The CDR3 bases are TGTGCCAGCAGGGCCTTCACAGATACGCAGTATTTT. Protein product: CASRAFTDTQYF.

This clonotype has a handful of counts. This chain joins TRBV7-9 and TRBJ2-5; D might be TRBD1 or TRBD2, each matching 5 bases. V lost 5 bases, J lost 3 bases, and 13 bases lay in between. The CDR3 length is 14 residues. Germline CDR1 and CDR2: SEHNR and FQNEAQ (reference sequence). The CDR3 is CASSQGVPKETQYF. CDR3 DNA sequence: TGTGCCAGCAGCCAGGGAGTCCCCAAAGAGACCCAGTACTTC.

The V and J genes are TRBV5-1 and TRBJ1-1, with D possibly matching TRBD1 (5 bases). The CDR3 is made up of 12 amino acids. Trimming took 2 bases from V and 6 from J, leaving 8 bases between them. The germline V gene encodes CDR1 SGHRS and CDR2 YFSETQ. CDR3 amino acids: CASSFGTAEAFF. CDR3 coding DNA: TGCGCCAGCAGCTTCGGGACCGCTGAAGCTTTCTTT.

The sample holds a few counts of this clonotype. V usage is TRBV9 and J usage is TRBJ1-6; D perhaps matches TRBD1 (6 bases). CDR1 SGDLS and CDR2 YYNGEE come from the germline V gene. V was clipped by 4 bases and J by 5 bases, with 10 bases between them. This CDR3 spans 14 amino acids. CDR3 DNA: TGTGCCAGCAGCCCCGCAGGGGATAATTCACCCCTCCACTTT. Protein: CASSPAGDNSPLHF.

This clonotype was detected a few times. This chain uses TRBV20-1 with TRBJ2-5, with D possibly TRBD2 on 6 matching bases. The CDR3 has 15 residues. The germline V gene encodes CDR1 DFQATT and CDR2 SNEGSKA (reference sequence). V lost 3 bases, J lost 3 bases, and 17 bases lay in between. The CDR3 protein is CSASLTRNQKETQYF. CDR3 sequence (DNA): TGCAGTGCTAGCCTGACTAGGAACCAAAAAGAGACCCAGTACTTC.

This clonotype was recorded a few times. The chain links TRBV28 to TRBJ2-3; the match to TRBD2 covers 8 bases. V lost 8 bases and J lost 2; bases outside the gene matches: 9. CDR3 length: 15 residues. CDR1 and CDR2 (germline): MDHEN, SYDVKM. For the CDR3, the DNA is TGTGCCAGCTACCGGGGGGGCCTCCTCACAGATACGCAGTATTTT. It codes for CASYRGGLLTDTQYF.

The V gene is TRBV2, the J gene TRBJ2-3; D might be TRBD2 (5 bases). CDR1 SNHLY and CDR2 FYNNEI come from the germline V gene. Trimming cost V 6 bases and J 0 bases, with 19 bases left between them. The CDR3 contains 17 residues. The CDR3 here is CASRYRGASESTDTQYF. CDR3 DNA sequence: TGTGCCAGCAGGTACCGGGGAGCGTCAGAGAGCACAGATACGCAGTATTTT. Full variable domain (missing parts from reference TRBV2 and TRBJ2-3): EPEVTQTPSHQVTQMGQEVILRCVPISNHLYFYWYRQILGQKVEFLVSFYNNEISEKSEIFDDQFSVERPDGSNFTLKIRSTKLEDSAMYFCASRYRGASESTDTQYFGPGTRLTVL.

This clonotype appeared a few times. The chain couples TRBV3-1 to TRBJ2-7; 12 bases map to TRBD2. Germline V gives CDR1 LGHDT, CDR2 YNNKEL (reference sequence). The V and J ends lost 1 base and 0 bases, in that order; junction bases with no gene match: 1. There are 16 residues in the CDR3. CDR3 in amino acids: CASSQGLAGASYEQYF. CDR3 bases: TGTGCCAGCAGCCAAGGACTAGCGGGAGCCTCCTACGAGCAGTACTTC.

In this sample, this clonotype turned up many times. The V call is TRBV2, the J call TRBJ1-5; TRBD1 agrees at 10 bases. Unmatched junction bases numbered 10, after V lost 7 bases and J lost 4 bases. The CDR3 is 16 residues long. Germline loops: CDR1 SNHLY, CDR2 FYNNEI. CDR3 region: CASTPGQGLLNQPQHF. The CDR3 region has the DNA TGTGCCAGCACCCCGGGACAGGGGCTGCTAAATCAGCCCCAGCATTTT.

The table lists this clonotype with a few counts. The genes are TRBV4-2 and TRBJ1-4; D is unresolved. CDR1 LGHNA and CDR2 YNFKEQ come from the germline V gene. V was pared by 6 bases and J by 0 bases, with 14 bases between. This CDR3 region has 16 residues. The chain's CDR3 is CASRLTDVATNEKLFF. DNA for the CDR3: TGTGCCAGCAGACTGACGGATGTTGCAACTAATGAAAAACTGTTTTTT.

This clonotype was counted a few times. The rearrangement uses TRBV2 and TRBJ2-5, with TRBD2 matching 14 bases. In germline, CDR1 is SNHLY, CDR2 FYNNEI. The CDR3 has 16 residues. The V segment lost 6 bases and the J segment 3 bases; nucleotides outside the gene matches: 6. CDR3 residues: CASRLLGLAGEETQYF. DNA for the CDR3: TGTGCCAGCAGACTACTGGGACTAGCGGGAGAAGAGACCCAGTACTTC.

This clonotype has only one observation. The junction departs from germline at one end; a sequencing error may be responsible. The V and J genes are TRBV5-1 and TRBJ2-2, with D tentatively TRBD2 (5 bases). From germline, CDR1 is SGHRS and CDR2 YFSETQ. This CDR3 spans 14 amino acids. In DNA form, the CDR3 reads TGCGCCAGCAGCTTGGCGATCGCAGCCGGGGAGCTGTATTTT. This gives the protein CASSLAIAAGELYF.

The rearrangement uses TRBV24-1 and TRBJ2-2, with D unclear. V was clipped by 2 bases and J by 0 bases, with 12 bases between them. Germline CDR1 and CDR2: KGHDR and SFDVKD. The CDR3 totals 17 residues. CDR3 region: CATSDSRWISNTGELFF. Written as DNA, the CDR3 is TGTGCCACCAGTGATTCGCGCTGGATTTCGAACACCGGGGAGCTGTTTTTT.

The chain links TRBV4-2 to TRBJ2-1; the match to TRBD2 covers 9 bases. The V gene end was trimmed by 10 bases and the J gene end by 5 bases; junction bases not matched to a gene: 15. The CDR3 consists of 16 residues. CDR1 and CDR2 from the germline V gene are LGHNA and YNFKEQ. The CDR3 loop is CAMGLGPSGDNNEQFF. The CDR3 DNA follows: TGTGCCATGGGCCTTGGGCCTAGCGGGGACAACAATGAGCAGTTCTTC.

The chain joins TRBV27 to TRBJ2-7, with 8 bases that match TRBD2. CDR1 MNHEY and CDR2 SMNVEV come from the germline V gene (reference sequence). This CDR3 is built from 15 residues. Losses at the gene ends were 5 bases for V and 2 bases for J; bases not matched to a gene: 8. This chain's CDR3 is CASSPRREVPYEQYF. DNA for the CDR3: TGTGCCAGCAGTCCCCGGCGGGAGGTTCCCTACGAGCAGTACTTC.

J is TRBJ2-5 and V is TRBV7-9; D perhaps matches TRBD1 (6 bases). V lost 1 base and J 5 bases, leaving 17 bases between the germline ends. Germline V gene lookup returns CDR1 SEHNR and CDR2 FQNEAQ (reference sequence). The CDR3 has 16 residues. The CDR3 sequence: CASSLEGRGVAETQYF. CDR3 bases: TGTGCCAGCAGCTTAGAGGGCAGGGGCGTCGCGGAGACCCAGTACTTC.

This clonotype was detected only a few times. The chain is built from TRBV5-1 and TRBJ2-1; TRBD1 aligns across 8 bases. The trim removed 2 bases at V and 0 bases at J, leaving 10 bases unmatched. Germline V lookup: CDR1 SGHRS, CDR2 YFSETQ. This CDR3 region has 18 residues. CDR3 amino acids: CASSFLSRGPSSYNEQFF. CDR3 coding DNA: TGCGCCAGCAGCTTCCTCTCCAGGGGGCCAAGCTCCTACAATGAGCAGTTCTTC.

This clonotype was detected only a few times. This chain links TRBV19 with TRBJ1-1; 12 bases match TRBD1. Germline V CDR1 and CDR2: LNHDA, SQIVND (reference sequence). The CDR3 consists of 15 residues. V shed 4 bases and J 10 bases; nucleotides not matched to a gene: 10. CDR3 sequence reads: CASSTSTGTGGLAFF. The CDR3 coding sequence is TGTGCCAGTAGTACATCGACCGGGACAGGGGGCTTAGCTTTCTTT.

This clonotype showed up many times. The V call is TRBV28, the J call TRBJ1-1; tentative D call: TRBD1 (5 bases). From germline, CDR1 is MDHEN and CDR2 SYDVKM. Trimming took off 7 bases at V and 2 bases at J, with 20 bases between the two ends. The CDR3 loop spans 16 amino acids. Written as DNA, the CDR3 is TGTGCCAGCAATCCGCTTTTTAAGGGGATCAACACTGAAGCTTTCTTT. It translates to CASNPLFKGINTEAFF.

This clonotype has a count of ten or more. The chain recombines TRBV12-3 or TRBV12-4 with TRBJ2-2, with TRBD1 matching over 7 bases. With 1 base clipped from V and 4 bases from J, the junction kept 6 bases outside the gene matches. The CDR3 consists of 16 residues. The CDR3 reads CASSLGGQKATGELFF. CDR3 in DNA: TGTGCCAGCAGTTTAGGGGGACAGAAAGCCACCGGGGAGCTGTTTTTT.